Following are 21 T cell receptor beta chains from one sample sequenced in a study of T cells in localized non-small cell lung cancer. Measured with immunoSEQ multiplex PCR; TCRdb has only the in-frame clones, and not every one. The table has tens of thousands of clones, 70% to 90% seen once. The specimen comprised peripheral blood, sampled before any cancer treatment. Source of these receptors: a female donor over 55 with stage I lung adenocarcinoma.

This chain joins TRBV25-1 and TRBJ1-1; D unresolved. The V and J ends lost 9 bases and 3 bases respectively, with 11 bases between them. This CDR3 comprises 12 residues. Germline lookup yields CDR1 MGHDK and CDR2 SYGVNS. The CDR3 DNA is TGTGCCAGTTCCGGGAGCTACACTGAAGCTTTCTTT. This sequence encodes CASSGSYTEAFF.

This chain links TRBV30 with TRBJ2-7, with a possible D match to TRBD2 (6 bases). Germline CDR1 GTSNPN, CDR2 SVGIG (reference sequence). V lost 6 bases and J 1 base, leaving 13 bases between the germline ends. The CDR3 runs 13 residues. CDR3 bases: TGTGCCTGCCGTGGAGGGCGATCCTACGAGCAGTACTTC. Protein product: CACRGGRSYEQYF. The full variable domain, rest sourced from reference TRBV30 and TRBJ2-7, is SQTIHQWPATLVQPVGSPLSLECTVEGTSNPNLYWYRQAAGRGLQLLFYSVGIGQISSEVPQNLSASRPQDRQFILSSKKLLLSDSGFYLCACRGGRSYEQYFGPGTRLTVT.

The rearrangement joins TRBV7-6 to TRBJ2-7; 12 bases line up with TRBD2. The junction had 8 bases not matched to a gene; V was cut back by 5 bases and J by 6 bases. The CDR3 loop spans 15 amino acids. CDR1 is SGHVS and CDR2 is FNYEAQ in the germline V gene. The CDR3 here is CASSPGLAGFGEQYF. The CDR3 bases are TGTGCCAGCAGCCCAGGACTAGCGGGATTTGGCGAGCAGTACTTC.

CDR3 DNA sequence: TGTGCCAGCAGCCCCTTGACAGGCGGTGAGCAGTTCTTC. This encodes CASSPLTGGEQFF. The gene calls are TRBV5-8 and TRBJ2-1, with D possibly matching TRBD1 (6 bases). The CDR3 sequence is 13 residues long. Germline CDR1 and CDR2: SGHTS and YDEGEE. The V and J ends lost 4 bases and 9 bases respectively, with 14 bases between them.

This chain links TRBV5-1 with TRBJ2-2; 11 bases are shared with TRBD1. The ends lost 4 bases at V and 7 bases at J; junction bases unmatched: 9. The CDR3 loop spans 16 amino acids. Germline CDR1 and CDR2: SGHRS and YFSETQ. The CDR3 here is CASSIPPGQGGGELFF. The CDR3 bases are TGCGCCAGCAGCATACCCCCGGGACAGGGGGGCGGGGAGCTGTTTTTT.

The V gene is TRBV5-1, the J gene TRBJ2-5, with TRBD2 matching 8 bases. The germline gives CDR1 SGHRS, CDR2 YFSETQ. This CDR3 has 14 residues. J gave up 5 bases and V 4 bases, and 7 bases lay outside the gene matches. CDR3 region: CASSGSSGVETQYF. DNA of the CDR3: TGCGCCAGCAGCGGGAGTAGCGGGGTGGAGACCCAGTACTTC.

The chain is built from TRBV7-6 and TRBJ2-7; the match to TRBD2 covers 12 bases. Trimming removed 5 bases from V and 4 bases from J; junction bases left unmatched: 9. This CDR3 is 16 amino acids long. Germline assignment: CDR1 SGHVS and CDR2 FNYEAQ. The CDR3 bases are TGTGCCAGCAGCACTGACCCGACTAGCGGGGGTTACGAGCAGTACTTC. Translation gives CASSTDPTSGGYEQYF.

The chain recombines TRBV2 with TRBJ2-7; the D gene is possibly TRBD2 (6 bases). V lost 7 bases and J lost 0, with 13 bases in between. The germline V gene encodes CDR1 SNHLY and CDR2 FYNNEI. This CDR3 is built from 14 residues. The CDR3 here is CASIGDLTSYEQYF. For the CDR3, the DNA is TGTGCCAGCATAGGGGACTTGACCTCCTACGAGCAGTACTTC.

V gene TRBV11-3 combines with J gene TRBJ2-5, with 10 bases lining up with TRBD2. Losses at the gene ends were 5 bases for V and 4 bases for J; bases not matched to a gene: 13. Germline V lookup: CDR1 SGHNT, CDR2 YENEEA. CDR3 length: 17 amino acids. CDR3: CASSQGLGSGGIETQYF. CDR3 coding DNA: TGTGCCAGCAGCCAAGGGTTGGGTAGCGGGGGGATAGAGACCCAGTACTTC.

A few counts support this clone. The V gene is TRBV2, the J gene TRBJ1-1, with D possibly matching TRBD1 (5 bases). This CDR3 region has 14 residues. Germline V lookup: CDR1 SNHLY, CDR2 FYNNEI. Trimming left V 6 bases short and J 10 bases short, with 21 bases between. The CDR3, as DNA: TGTGCCAGCAGGGGGACCGAGCTCTGGTGGCGAGCTTTCTTT. Translating gives CASRGTELWWRAFF.

The chain couples TRBV27 to TRBJ2-7, with 10 bases aligning to TRBD1. Germline assignment: CDR1 MNHEY and CDR2 SMNVEV (reference sequence). With V trimmed by 6 bases and J by 4 bases, 6 bases remained unmatched. The CDR3 extends over 14 amino acids. The CDR3 is CASSRDRGQYEQYF. CDR3 coding DNA: TGTGCCAGCAGCCGGGACAGGGGTCAATACGAGCAGTACTTC.

This chain joins TRBV5-6 and TRBJ1-2; tentative D call: TRBD1 (5 bases). Looked up from germline, CDR1 is SGHDT and CDR2 is YYEEEE. The CDR3 is 13 amino acids. Trimming removed 4 bases from V and 4 bases from J, with 11 bases in between. CDR3 nucleotides: TGTGCCAGCAGCCCCGACAGTCGCTATGGCTACACCTTC. Translating it yields CASSPDSRYGYTF.

The chain couples TRBV6-5 to TRBJ2-7; TRBD2 agrees at 9 bases. The CDR3 length is 16 residues. The V gene end was trimmed by 0 bases and the J gene end by 7 bases; junction bases not matched to a gene: 10. Germline CDR1 reads MNHEY; CDR2 reads SVGAGI. CDR3 nucleotides: TGTGCCAGCAGTTACTCTGCGGGGGGGCCCTCGGGAGAGCAGTACTTC. Its translation: CASSYSAGGPSGEQYF.

Only a few counts were recorded for this clone. V gene TRBV7-9 combines with J gene TRBJ1-2, with D possibly matching TRBD1 (5 bases). Trimming stripped 1 base from V and 4 bases from J, with 16 bases between. The germline CDR1 and CDR2 sequences are SEHNR and FQNEAQ (reference sequence). The CDR3 covers 16 residues. CDR3 region: CASSLDLFGTIYGYTF. CDR3 DNA: TGTGCCAGCAGCTTAGACCTTTTCGGGACGATCTATGGCTACACCTTC.

The gene calls are TRBV27 and TRBJ1-5, with D maybe TRBD1 (5 bases). Trimming stripped 6 bases from V and 0 bases from J, with 12 bases between. The germline CDR1 and CDR2 sequences are MNHEY and SMNVEV (reference sequence). CDR3 length: 15 residues. The CDR3 DNA sequence: TGTGCCAGCAGAACAACAGGTTATAGCAATCAGCCCCAGCATTTT. Encoded protein: CASRTTGYSNQPQHF.

The gene calls are TRBV11-2 and TRBJ2-3, with TRBD2 matching over 9 bases. J lost 0 bases, V lost 6 bases, and 10 bases had no gene match. This CDR3 has 17 amino acids. Germline CDR1 and CDR2: SGHAT and FQNNGV. The CDR3 spells CASSRSGGTISTDTQYF. The DNA for the CDR3 is TGTGCCAGCAGTCGAAGCGGGGGGACCATTAGCACAGATACGCAGTATTTT. The whole variable domain, remainder taken from reference TRBV11-2 and TRBJ2-3, is EAGVAQSPRYKIIEKRQSVAFWCNPISGHATLYWYQQILGQGPKLLIQFQNNGVVDDSQLPKDRFSAERLKGVDSTLKIQPAKLEDSAVYLCASSRSGGTISTDTQYFGPGTRLTVL.

A word on this clone: Other DNA sequences from this sample encode an identical CDR3 as well. The V call is TRBV10-3, the J call TRBJ1-2; no clear D. This CDR3 region has 12 residues. The V gene's germline CDR1 is ENHRY and CDR2 SYGVKD. V was trimmed by 6 bases and J by 2 bases, leaving 7 bases between them. The CDR3 DNA reads TGTGCCATCAGACAGCTGAACTATGGCTACACCTTC. It is translated as CAIRQLNYGYTF.

The chain couples TRBV6-1 to TRBJ2-5; D not certain. Trimming removed 8 bases at V and 1 base at J, with 17 bases between. Per germline, CDR1 MNHNS and CDR2 SASEGT. The CDR3 contains 15 residues. The CDR3 here is CASGLGEKFQETQYF. CDR3 sequence (DNA): TGTGCCAGCGGTCTGGGTGAGAAGTTCCAAGAGACCCAGTACTTC.

The rearrangement uses TRBV10-3 and TRBJ1-3; 8 bases align to TRBD1. There are 15 residues in the CDR3. The ends lost 7 bases at V and 3 bases at J; junction bases unmatched: 8. CDR1 is ENHRY and CDR2 is SYGVKD in the germline V gene. The CDR3, as DNA: TGTGCCATCAAAGAACAAGACAGGGGTGGAAACACCATATATTTT. This translates into CAIKEQDRGGNTIYF.

V and J are TRBV11-3 and TRBJ2-7, with a possible D match to TRBD1 (6 bases). CDR1 and CDR2 (germline): SGHNT, YENEEA. The CDR3 contains 15 residues. V lost 0 bases to trimming and J lost 2 bases, with 11 bases between them. The chain's CDR3 is CASSLDRDKTYEQYF. CDR3 coding DNA: TGTGCCAGCAGCTTAGATCGGGACAAGACCTACGAGCAGTACTTC.

The CDR3, as DNA: TGCAGCGTGGGCTACGGGGATTCACCCCTCCACTTT. It codes for CSVGYGDSPLHF. This chain uses TRBV29-1 with TRBJ1-6; no reliable D call. The CDR3 consists of 12 residues. V was cut by 6 bases and J by 8 bases, with 11 bases left in between. CDR1 is SQVTM and CDR2 is ANQGSEA in the germline V gene. Full variable domain (rest looked up from reference TRBV29-1 and TRBJ1-6): SAVISQKPSRDICQRGTSLTIQCQVDSQVTMMFWYRQQPGQSLTLIATANQGSEATYESGFVIDKFPISRPNLTFSTLTVSNMSPEDSSIYLCSVGYGDSPLHFGNGTRLTVT.